This entry lists 5 T cell receptor beta chains sequenced from one sample in a study of T cells after yellow fever vaccination. TCRdb fed the 5' RACE reads into MiXCR, producing one record per CDR3 protein. The sample includes about 52,000 distinct CDR3 sequences, approximately 7% of them seen just once. Specimen: CD8+ T cells not binding an NS4B(214-222) dextramer, sorted from PBMCs, collected around 45 days after the first yellow fever vaccination. The receptors derive from a young man who received the YFV17D yellow fever vaccine.

In this sample, this clonotype turned up a few times. This chain uses TRBV6-5 with TRBJ1-6; D call uncertain. CDR1 and CDR2 from the germline V gene are MNHEY and SVGAGI. The length of the CDR3 is 12 residues. V was cut by 6 bases and J by 7 bases, with 7 bases left in between. The CDR3 reads CASSGQNSPLHF. The CDR3 nucleotides are TGTGCCAGCAGCGGGCAGAATTCACCCCTCCACTTT.

This clonotype was seen ten or more times. The chain recombines TRBV4-1 with TRBJ1-5, with D perhaps TRBD1 (5 bases). The CDR3 is made up of 15 amino acids. Germline CDR1 reads MGHRA; CDR2 reads YSYEKL. Trimming took 0 bases from V and 3 from J, leaving 9 bases between them. The CDR3 DNA sequence: TGCGCCAGCAGCCAAGATAACGGGGCCAATCAGCCCCAGCATTTT. Translation: CASSQDNGANQPQHF.

In its sample, this clonotype was seen many times. V usage is TRBV29-1 and J usage is TRBJ2-2; no clear D. The CDR3 contains 15 residues. CDR1 and CDR2 from the germline V gene are SQVTM and ANQGSEA. V lost 2 bases to trimming and J lost 2 bases, with 12 bases between them. CDR3 coding DNA: TGCAGCGTTGAACTTCTGACTTATAACACCGGGGAGCTGTTTTTT. Encoded protein: CSVELLTYNTGELFF.

This clonotype has a count of ten or more. For the CDR3, the DNA is TGCGCCAGCAGCTTTCTTACAGGGGGCTCCGAGCAGTACTTC. It codes for CASSFLTGGSEQYF. The rearrangement links TRBV5-1 to TRBJ2-7; 9 positions match TRBD1. The J segment lost 6 bases and the V segment lost 2 bases, leaving 6 bases of the junction unmatched. The CDR3 has 14 residues. Germline lookup yields CDR1 SGHRS and CDR2 YFSETQ.

This clonotype has a handful of counts. The chain combines TRBV10-3 with TRBJ1-3, with D uncertain. CDR3 length equals 12 residues. V was cut by 6 bases and J by 2 bases, with 5 bases left in between. CDR1 ENHRY and CDR2 SYGVKD come from the germline V gene. The CDR3 nucleotides are TGTGCCATCAGGATAGCTGGAAACACCATATATTTT. Encoded protein: CAIRIAGNTIYF.